This T cell receptor (beta chain) was sequenced in a study of blood T cell repertoires in COVID-19. Germline V gene sequence: CDR1 SGHTA, CDR2 FQGNSA. The CDR3 has 15 residues. Deletions cut 7 bases from V and 8 bases from J, with 20 bases between. Sequencing used immunoSEQ multiplex PCR; TCRdb keeps in-frame clones, though not all of them. The data contain about 200,000 clones, about 82% of them seen just once; the ten biggest clones take up approximately 5%. Sequenced: PBMCs or T cells enriched from blood (not recorded which). The V gene is TRBV7-2, the J gene TRBJ2-2; the D gene is possibly TRBD2 (5 bases). This TCR derives from a man aged 35-49 years with acute COVID-19. CDR3 in amino acids: CASTLSPRGLGELFF. CDR3 bases: TGTGCCAGCACCCTATCTCCCCGGGGATTAGGGGAGCTGTTTTTT. The entire variable domain, with the rest obtained from reference TRBV7-2 and TRBJ2-2, is as follows: GAGVSQSPSNKVTEKGKDVELRCDPISGHTALYWYRQSLGQGLEFLIYFQGNSAPDKSGLPSDRFSAERTGGSVSTLTIQRTQQEDSAVYLCASTLSPRGLGELFFGEGSRLTVL.